A single sample is the source of the 8 T cell receptor beta chains below, sequenced in a study of cytomegalovirus exposure and HLA in healthy donors. The PCR employed 60 Vbeta primers together with 13 Jbeta primers. Assay: immunoSEQ multiplex PCR; the TCRdb copy retains only in-frame clones and omits some. The table has 85,000 to 130,000 clones, more than 60% seen once. The sequenced sample consisted of PBMCs. The receptors derive from a man in his fifties or sixties in good health and CMV-seronegative.

The V and J genes are TRBV7-2 and TRBJ2-5; 9 bases fit TRBD1. J was trimmed by 2 bases and V by 5 bases; bases with no gene match: 6. Germline loops: CDR1 SGHTA, CDR2 FQGNSA. The CDR3 loop spans 15 amino acids. This CDR3 reads CASSPRTGAQETQYF. The CDR3 coding sequence is TGTGCCAGCAGCCCTCGGACAGGGGCGCAAGAGACCCAGTACTTC.

The CDR3, as DNA: TGTGCCAGCAGCTTGCAGGGTTCCCAAGAGACCCAGTACTTC. Its translation is CASSLQGSQETQYF. V and J are TRBV5-4 and TRBJ2-5; D might be TRBD1 (5 bases). Deletions cut 1 base from V and 1 base from J, with 8 bases between. The CDR3 extends over 14 amino acids. The V gene's germline CDR1 is SGHNT and CDR2 YYREEE (reference sequence).

The chain has TRBV11-2 and TRBJ2-5; 10 positions agree with TRBD1. The CDR3 is 15 residues long. The J segment lost 5 bases and the V segment lost 3 bases, leaving 6 bases of the junction unmatched. Looked up from germline, CDR1 is SGHAT and CDR2 is FQNNGV. Here the CDR3 reads CASSFPTGGSETQYF. DNA for the CDR3: TGTGCCAGCAGCTTCCCGACAGGGGGCTCGGAGACCCAGTACTTC. The whole variable domain, remainder taken from reference TRBV11-2 and TRBJ2-5, is EAGVAQSPRYKIIEKRQSVAFWCNPISGHATLYWYQQILGQGPKLLIQFQNNGVVDDSQLPKDRFSAERLKGVDSTLKIQPAKLEDSAVYLCASSFPTGGSETQYFGPGTRLLVL.

The chain uses TRBV5-6 and TRBJ1-2; the D gene is possibly TRBD1 (5 bases). From germline, CDR1 is SGHDT and CDR2 YYEEEE. The CDR3 covers 13 residues. The V end lost 0 bases, the J end lost 6 bases, and 9 bases lay between the germline ends. The CDR3 DNA is TGTGCCAGCAGCTTGGGCAGGGAGGATGGCTACACCTTC. It codes for CASSLGREDGYTF.

This clone was seen a handful of times. J is TRBJ2-5 and V is TRBV2, with 10 bases aligning to TRBD1. The junction had 19 bases not matched to a gene; V was cut back by 4 bases and J by 5 bases. The CDR3 extends over 19 amino acids. Germline loops: CDR1 SNHLY, CDR2 FYNNEI. CDR3 in amino acids: CASSGGDRGRGLLAETQYF. CDR3 in DNA: TGTGCCAGCAGTGGAGGGGACAGGGGTAGGGGCCTACTGGCGGAGACCCAGTACTTC.

The rearrangement links TRBV5-4 to TRBJ2-1; 12 nucleotides line up with TRBD2. This CDR3 contains 17 residues. Per the germline V gene, CDR1 is SGHNT and CDR2 is YYREEE (reference sequence). V gave up 4 bases and J gave up 8 bases; unmatched junction bases: 13. The CDR3 reads CASSTRLAGAGGDEQFF. CDR3 nucleotides: TGTGCCAGCAGCACTAGACTAGCGGGGGCTGGGGGTGATGAGCAGTTCTTC.

This clone was counted between two and nine times. This chain uses TRBV7-9 with TRBJ1-2, with 7 nucleotides matching TRBD1. Trimming took 6 bases from V and 4 from J; bases not matched to a gene: 8. This CDR3 spans 14 amino acids. Germline loops: CDR1 SEHNR, CDR2 FQNEAQ (reference sequence). As DNA, the CDR3 is TGTGCCAGCAGTCGAGGGACAGCCTTCTATGGCTACACCTTC. Translated: CASSRGTAFYGYTF.

This clone was found once. The V gene is TRBV2, the J gene TRBJ1-6, with a weak D call TRBD1 (6 bases). Trimming removed 7 bases at V and 8 bases at J, with 18 bases between. The CDR3 consists of 15 residues. Germline lookup yields CDR1 SNHLY and CDR2 FYNNEI. The CDR3 sequence: CASTRIQGRYSPLHF. As DNA, the CDR3 is TGTGCCAGCACCCGGATTCAGGGGCGCTATTCACCCCTCCACTTT.